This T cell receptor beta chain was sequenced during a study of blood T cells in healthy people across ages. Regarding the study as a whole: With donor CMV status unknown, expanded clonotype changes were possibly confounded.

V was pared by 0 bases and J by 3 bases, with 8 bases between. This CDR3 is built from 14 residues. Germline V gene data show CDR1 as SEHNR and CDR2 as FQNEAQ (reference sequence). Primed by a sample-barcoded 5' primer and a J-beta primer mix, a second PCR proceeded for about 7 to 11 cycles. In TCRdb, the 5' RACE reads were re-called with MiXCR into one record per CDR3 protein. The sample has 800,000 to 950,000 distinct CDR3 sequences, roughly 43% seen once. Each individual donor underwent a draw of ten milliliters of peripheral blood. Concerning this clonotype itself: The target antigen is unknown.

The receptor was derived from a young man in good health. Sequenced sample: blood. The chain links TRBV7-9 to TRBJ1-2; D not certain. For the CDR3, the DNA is TGTGCCAGCAGCTTAGCTGCCAGAGACTATGGCTACACCTTC. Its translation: CASSLAARDYGYTF.